This T cell receptor (beta chain) emerged from a study of blood T cells in healthy people across ages (dated by TCRdb to the mid-2010s). Background for the entire study: Template switching captured roughly one uniquely barcoded TCR beta cDNA molecule per two T cells in model experiments. The study measured age-related changes in TCR beta repertoire diversity using deep sequencing normalized with unique cDNA molecular identifiers. The donors were divided into four age groups: young (average approximately 17 years), middle-aged (approximately 42), aged (about 60) and long-lived (82). To avoid experimental bias, donors of different ages were spread randomly across the sequencing lanes. For two donors (one aged 18 to 29 and one aged 80 or older), the study analyzed two additional independent replicas of 1 million unique cDNA reads from the same blood draw.

Points the paper makes about the study in general: Compared with the aged group, the long-lived group had more naive CD4+ T cells, fewer expanded clones and increased TCR diversity, suggesting age selection. Bulk unsorted PBMC profiling prevented conclusive comparison of naive and antigen-experienced compartments. Estimates of total diversity based on one million sequenced T cells were considered lower bounds and underestimates. Because donor CMV infection status was unknown, age-related changes in expanded clonotypes were potentially confounded. Observed TCR beta diversity per million T cells fell roughly linearly with age, and a significant reduction was already apparent by age around 40. The percentage of naive T cells measured by flow cytometry correlated strongly with observed TCR beta diversity.

The method behind the library was 5' RACE. TCRdb shows the sequencer as Illumina HiSeq 2500. A second 7 to 11 cycle PCR used a sample-barcoded 5' primer and a J-beta primer mix. Each TCR beta cDNA molecule received a unique molecular identifier from a template-switch 5' adaptor carrying 12 random nucleotides. Each sample yielded at least 2.5 million CDR3-containing paired-end reads. First-strand cDNA was synthesized from all RNA with the Mint cDNA synthesis kit, primed by a TRBC-specific oligonucleotide. Following uracil-DNA glycosylase treatment, all cDNA underwent a first 18-cycle PCR with the universal primers M1SS and BC2_uni_R. Per the source publication's procedure: Normalization of each sample was performed by random selection of 1 million high-quality reads, each carrying a distinct molecular identifier. Instead of being binned into consensus sequences, reads that shared molecular identifiers were thrown out. MiTCR, set to a Q25 quality threshold and the strictest error-elimination algorithm, was used for CDR3 identification, clonotype clustering and error correction. A nonparametric unseen species model with Euler transformation was used to estimate a lower bound on total TCR beta diversity. The public reads were quality trimmed at Q25 with fastp and then assembled into clones with MiXCR by TCRdb, keeping productive beta chains. Entries are consolidated by CDR3 protein sequence, retaining the most common genes and DNA. The V and J calls come from TCRdb's annotation, not from the publication. The sample has more than 1.4 million distinct CDR3 sequences on record, around 42% of them singletons. In total, the top ten clones hold 7.9% of the sample.

CDR1 and CDR2, looked up from the germline V gene, are SGHAT and FQNNGV. After removal of 3 bases from V and 2 bases from J, the junction retains 18 bases not matched to a gene. The CDR3 contains 19 residues, cysteine and phenylalanine counted. This entry keeps only the CDR3 DNA: 57 bases, framed from base 1. The donors were some 36 Caucasian individuals from Russia, aged roughly 6 to 90 years, who were systemically healthy. Each donor gave roughly 9.5 milliliters of peripheral blood, collected into EDTA-treated Vacutainer tubes. Ficoll-Paque density-gradient centrifugation was used to isolate PBMCs, with at least 6.5 million per sample. Total RNA, at least 6 micrograms per sample, was extracted from PBMCs with Trizol reagent. For every donor, an aliquot of PBMCs went through flow cytometry to measure the percentages of naive CD45RAhigh/CD27high T cells. In the case of this clonotype: No antigen is known for it. No base qualities exist here, and no much larger clone lies one base off it.

The V and J genes are TRBV11-2 and TRBJ2-5; TRBD1 fits 7 bases in the junction. Sequenced: blood. The receptor was isolated from a young woman in good health. For the CDR3, the sequence is CASSFRGTDDRPEQETQYF. The sequenced DNA: TGTGCCAGCAGCTTTCGAGGGACAGACGATCGTCCGGAACAAGAGACCCAGTACTTC.